This TCR beta chain was captured in a study of blood T cell repertoires in COVID-19. Whole-study context: Material from acute and convalescent COVID-19 was sourced from the United States, Italy and Spain. Sources were T cells, B-cell-depleted T cells, or PBMCs; the material itself was cDNA or gDNA.

CDR1 is MNHEY, CDR2 SVGEGT, per germline. CDR3 size: 14 residues. The junction had 4 bases not matched to a gene; V was cut back by 5 bases and J by 6 bases. Per the original methods: Reference gene primers were amplified, and this amplification served to estimate nucleated cell counts. Method: immunoSEQ multiplex PCR; TCRdb's copy keeps in-frame clones and lacks some. V and J calls and clone size follow that table, whereas D and trimming were derived from the DNA. The sample comprises approximately 120,000 clones, more than 80% of which are singletons, and roughly 4.5% rests with the top ten. This clone was seen a handful of times.

The chain employs TRBV6-2 or TRBV6-3 and TRBJ1-5, with TRBD1 identical over 10 bases. The sequence came from a human donor in a cohort sampled during active COVID-19. The material sequenced was peripheral blood. The CDR3 reads CASSRDRGSQPQHF. The DNA for the CDR3 is TGTGCCAGCAGTCGGGACAGGGGTAGTCAGCCCCAGCATTTT.